The sequence of this T cell receptor beta chain was determined in a study of blood T cell repertoires in COVID-19. Libraries were prepared by immunoSEQ multiplex PCR; TCRdb keeps only in-frame clonotypes and omits some of them. The table lists approximately 69,000 clones, approximately 80% of them singletons. The table lists this clone with a count of one. V dropped 2 bases and J dropped 0 bases, with 11 bases sitting between them. This CDR3 has 16 amino acids. Per the germline V gene, CDR1 is KGHSH and CDR2 is LQKENI. This receptor was taken from a woman aged 65 to 85 with acute or convalescent COVID-19. Sequenced sample: peripheral blood. The V call is TRBV18, the J call TRBJ1-5; D gene unclear. CDR3 protein: CASSPSTRYSNQPQHF. DNA of the CDR3: TGTGCCAGCTCACCAAGCACGCGTTATAGCAATCAGCCCCAGCATTTT.